Only one count was recorded for the clone carrying this TCR beta chain. No antigen is known for it. The sample originates from a study of multiple sclerosis patients with progressive multifocal leukoencephalopathy. Study conclusions and caveats: In most PML patients, TRB repertoires appeared less diverse by entropy.

Some clones are missing from TCRdb's copy, which holds only in-frame ones; the method was immunoSEQ multiplex PCR. The sample records about 30,000 clones, around 90% being singletons. The time point: around 12 months of natalizumab therapy. Samples T1 and T2 were drawn at 6 and 12 months of therapy, respectively. V shed 3 bases and J shed 1 base, with 7 bases lying between them. Germline V gene data show CDR1 as SGHTA and CDR2 as FQGNSA. This CDR3 spans 15 amino acids. The chain uses TRBV7-2 and TRBJ2-6, with D possibly TRBD2 on 5 matching bases. The sample was PBMCs, taken from a patient treated with natalizumab. This clonotype was sampled from a human donor with multiple sclerosis. CDR3 nucleotides: TGTGCCAGCAGCTTTACGGGGTCTGGGGCCAACGTCCTGACTTTC. Protein sequence: CASSFTGSGANVLTF.